The 17 T cell receptor beta chains listed next were all sequenced from one sample in a study of blood T cells in healthy people across ages. Using a J-beta primer mix together with a sample-barcoded 5' primer, a second PCR was run for roughly 7 to 12 cycles. TCRdb recomputed calls from the 5' RACE reads with MiXCR, one row per CDR3 protein. The sample consists of about 1,400,000 distinct CDR3 sequences, approximately 59% of them appearing once. The sequenced material came from blood. These receptors were taken from a man younger than 35 in good health.

CDR3 sequence: CASSLGGANSYEQYF. CDR3 DNA: TGTGCCAGCAGCCTCGGGGGGGCTAACTCCTACGAGCAGTACTTC. This chain links TRBV11-2 with TRBJ2-7; 8 bases match TRBD2. V trimming: 5 bases; J trimming: 0 bases; junction bases outside the gene matches: 6. Germline CDR1 is SGHAT and CDR2 is FQNNGV. The CDR3 length is 15 residues.

The V call is TRBV19, the J call TRBJ2-1, with a weak D call TRBD1 (5 bases). Germline V gives CDR1 LNHDA, CDR2 SQIVND (reference sequence). CDR3 length equals 14 residues. Deletions cut 6 bases from V and 4 bases from J, with 13 bases between. The CDR3 sequence is CASSRVGLYNEQFF. CDR3 bases: TGTGCCAGTAGCAGGGTTGGTCTGTACAATGAGCAGTTCTTC.

The rearrangement uses TRBV7-2 and TRBJ1-6, with TRBD1 identical over 8 bases. CDR3 length: 16 residues. Per the germline V gene, CDR1 is SGHTA and CDR2 is FQGNSA. V lost 5 bases and J lost 7; bases outside the gene matches: 10. Here the CDR3 DNA reads TGTGCCAGCAGCCTAATGGGGACAGGCGCCAATTCACCCCTCCACTTT. Its protein is CASSLMGTGANSPLHF.

The gene calls are TRBV4-3 and TRBJ2-3; 8 positions agree with TRBD1. V was clipped by 0 bases and J by 2 bases; unmatched bases: 10. This CDR3 is built from 18 residues. The germline CDR1 and CDR2 sequences are LGHNA and YSLEER. The CDR3 nucleotides are TGCGCCAGCAGCCAAGATTTACCCCGACAGGGGCCCACAGATACGCAGTATTTT. Residues: CASSQDLPRQGPTDTQYF.

In regard to this clonotype: This CDR3 is missing its conserved last phenylalanine or tryptophan, likely due to a read error. The V and J genes are TRBV7-9 and TRBJ2-7; D may be TRBD1 (5 bases). The V end lost 3 bases, the J end lost 1 base, and 13 bases lay between the germline ends. Germline-derived CDR1 and CDR2 are SEHNR and FQNEAQ (reference sequence). The CDR3 spans 15 residues. The CDR3 loop reads CASSFQGLSSYEQYY. CDR3 DNA: TGTGCCAGCAGCTTTCAGGGTCTTAGTTCCTACGAGCAGTACTAC.

This clonotype has just a few counts. The rearrangement links TRBV3-1 to TRBJ2-5; D not certain. The CDR3 totals 17 residues. Germline CDR1 and CDR2: LGHDT and YNNKEL (reference sequence). The ends were cut back, 0 bases at V and 0 bases at J, with 14 bases in the middle. CDR3 amino acids: CASSQDKSRSYQETQYF. CDR3 bases: TGTGCCAGCAGCCAAGACAAATCAAGGTCGTACCAAGAGACCCAGTACTTC.

This clonotype occurred a few times. The J gene is TRBJ2-7, the V gene TRBV4-1; 8 positions agree with TRBD2. In germline, CDR1 is MGHRA, CDR2 YSYEKL. Trimming at V came to 2 bases and at J to 4 bases, leaving 7 bases not matched to a gene. This CDR3 has 15 residues. CDR3 nucleotide sequence: TGCGCCAGCAGCCAATTCAAGCGGGAGTCATACGAGCAGTACTTC. Protein: CASSQFKRESYEQYF.

This clonotype was observed a single time. This chain uses TRBV21-1 with TRBJ2-1; the table's D call of TRBD1 was not tested on the DNA. TRBV21-1 is a documented pseudogene. This CDR3 has 16 amino acids. The CDR3 here is CASTKFRDWAYNEQFF. For the CDR3, the DNA is TGTGCCAGCACCAAATTCCGGGACTGGGCCTACAATGAGCAGTTCTTC.

This clonotype was observed a single time. This chain connects TRBV5-1 to TRBJ1-2; 9 bases align to TRBD1. CDR1 and CDR2 (germline): SGHRS, YFSETQ. CDR3 length: 15 amino acids. V trimming: 4 bases; J trimming: 5 bases; junction bases outside the gene matches: 9. This chain's CDR3 is CASSPIWTGEYGYTF. CDR3 bases: TGCGCCAGCAGCCCCATCTGGACAGGGGAATATGGCTACACCTTC. The complete variable domain, with remaining parts taken from reference TRBV5-1 and TRBJ1-2, reads KAGVTQTPRYLIKTRGQQVTLSCSPISGHRSVSWYQQTPGQGLQFLFEYFSETQRNKGNFPGRFSGRQFSNSRSEMNVSTLELGDSALYLCASSPIWTGEYGYTFGSGTRLTVV.

The chain links TRBV20-1 to TRBJ1-5; 9 bases are shared with TRBD1. The CDR3 is 13 residues long. Trimming cost V 6 bases and J 3 bases; bases outside gene matches: 3. Germline CDR1 DFQATT, CDR2 SNEGSKA (reference sequence). For the CDR3, the DNA is TGCAGTGCAAGACAGGGGGACAATCAGCCCCAGCATTTT. The encoded protein is CSARQGDNQPQHF.

This clonotype showed up just a few times. The CDR3 coding sequence is TGTGCCACCAGTGATTCGGGACAGGGTTACTACAATGAGCAGTTCTTC. The encoded protein is CATSDSGQGYYNEQFF. This chain links TRBV24-1 with TRBJ2-1; 9 nucleotides align to TRBD1. J lost 3 bases, V lost 2 bases, and 4 bases had no gene match. CDR3 length: 16 residues. Germline assignment: CDR1 KGHDR and CDR2 SFDVKD.

Of note for this clonotype: Mismatch with germline at one junction end may stem from a read error. V is TRBV6-5 and J is TRBJ2-2, with D perhaps TRBD2 (6 bases). This CDR3 is 14 amino acids long. Germline values: CDR1 MNHEY, CDR2 SVGAGI. CDR3 amino acids: CASKPPGRTGELFF. CDR3 in DNA: TGCGCCAGCAAGCCTCCGGGGAGGACCGGGGAGCTGTTTTTT.

The V gene is TRBV7-9, the J gene TRBJ1-6, with D possibly TRBD1 on 6 matching bases. Germline CDR1 reads SEHNR; CDR2 reads FQNEAQ (reference sequence). The CDR3 is 14 amino acids. Trimming pared 4 bases from V and 9 bases from J, leaving 13 bases between. The DNA of the CDR3 is TGTGCCAGCAGCTCAACAGGGTTGGCTTCACCCCTCCACTTT. Its translation is CASSSTGLASPLHF.

This clonotype came up a few times. The chain uses TRBV7-2 and TRBJ2-2, with unresolved D. V lost 6 bases and J 7 bases, leaving 18 bases between the germline ends. CDR3 size: 15 residues. Germline V gene sequence: CDR1 SGHTA, CDR2 FQGNSA. The CDR3 loop reads CASSMRLAPDGELFF. CDR3 DNA sequence: TGTGCCAGCAGTATGCGACTGGCCCCTGACGGGGAGCTGTTTTTT.

This clonotype was observed a few times. CDR3 in DNA: TGTGCCACCAGCAGAGACGCGAGGCAGCCAGATTCACCCCTCCACTTT. Translating gives CATSRDARQPDSPLHF. The rearrangement uses TRBV15 and TRBJ1-6; D is unresolved. This CDR3 comprises 16 residues. V lost 0 bases and J lost 8, with 14 bases in between. From germline, CDR1 is LNHNV and CDR2 YYDKDF (reference sequence). The full variable domain, in which reference TRBV15 and TRBJ1-6 provide the parts outside the CDR3, is DAMVIQNPRYQVTQFGKPVTLSCSQTLNHNVMYWYQQKSSQAPKLLFHYYDKDFNNEADTPDNFQSRRPNTSFCFLDIRSPGLGDTAMYLCATSRDARQPDSPLHFGNGTRLTVT.

The J gene is TRBJ2-2, the V gene TRBV28; the match to TRBD2 covers 9 bases. The CDR3 length is 14 residues. Germline lookup yields CDR1 MDHEN and CDR2 SYDVKM. The trim removed 10 bases at V and 1 base at J, leaving 4 bases unmatched. Written as DNA, the CDR3 is TGTGCCACCCTTAGCGGGAGGAACACCGGGGAGCTGTTTTTT. Its translation: CATLSGRNTGELFF.

The V call is TRBV20-1, the J call TRBJ2-3; D call uncertain. V was trimmed by 1 base and J by 6 bases, leaving 8 bases between them. This CDR3 has 12 amino acids. CDR1 and CDR2 (germline): DFQATT, SNEGSKA (reference sequence). CDR3 sequence: CSARGSSDTQYF. Written as DNA, the CDR3 is TGCAGTGCTAGAGGATCTTCGGATACGCAGTATTTT.